This T cell receptor beta chain emerged from a study of response to subunit inactivated influenza vaccine. TCRdb recomputed calls from the RT-PCR reads with MiXCR, one row per CDR3 protein. This repertoire shows roughly 780,000 distinct CDR3 sequences, less than 20% found once; its top ten account for roughly a tenth. Broader study findings: Each seasonal influenza vaccination, the authors suggested, recruits few new T cells.

To note about this clonotype: The antigen remains unidentified.

Germline V gene data show CDR1 as DFQATT and CDR2 as SNEGSKA (reference sequence). The CDR3 is made up of 15 amino acids. V shed 6 bases and J 5 bases; nucleotides not matched to a gene: 14. The sample was PBMCs from blood, taken about 5 days after vaccination. This TCR derives from a man aged 45-65 years who received an inactivated influenza vaccine. J is TRBJ2-5 and V is TRBV20-1, with TRBD2 matching 8 bases. In nucleotides, the CDR3 is TGCAGTGCAACTCCTCTAGCGGGTCTGCAGGAGACCCAGTACTTC. This gives the protein CSATPLAGLQETQYF.